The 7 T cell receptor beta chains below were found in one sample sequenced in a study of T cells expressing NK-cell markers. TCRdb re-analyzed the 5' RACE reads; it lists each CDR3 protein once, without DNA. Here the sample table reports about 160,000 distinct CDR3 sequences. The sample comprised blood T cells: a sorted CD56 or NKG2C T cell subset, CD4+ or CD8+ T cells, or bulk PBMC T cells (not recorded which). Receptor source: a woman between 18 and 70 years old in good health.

CDR3 protein: CASSPQGARSVGPQHF. V and J are TRBV19 and TRBJ1-5; checking the TCRdb D call of TRBD1 is not possible without DNA. Germline V gene lookup returns CDR1 LNHDA and CDR2 SQIVND (reference sequence). The CDR3 loop spans 16 amino acids.

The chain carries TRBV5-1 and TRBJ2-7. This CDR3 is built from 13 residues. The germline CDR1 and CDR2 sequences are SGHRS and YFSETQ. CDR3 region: CASSPRPRDEQYF.

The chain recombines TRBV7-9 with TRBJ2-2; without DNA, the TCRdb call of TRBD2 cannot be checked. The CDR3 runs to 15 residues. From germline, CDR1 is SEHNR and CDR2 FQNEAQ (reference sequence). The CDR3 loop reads CASSSSLGNTGELFF.

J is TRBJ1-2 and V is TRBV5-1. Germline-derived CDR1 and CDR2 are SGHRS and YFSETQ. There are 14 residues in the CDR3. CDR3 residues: CASYEGSGNYGYTF.

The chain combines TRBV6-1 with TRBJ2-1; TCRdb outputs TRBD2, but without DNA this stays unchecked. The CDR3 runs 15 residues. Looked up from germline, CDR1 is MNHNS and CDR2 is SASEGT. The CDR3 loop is CASSASGLADDEQFF.

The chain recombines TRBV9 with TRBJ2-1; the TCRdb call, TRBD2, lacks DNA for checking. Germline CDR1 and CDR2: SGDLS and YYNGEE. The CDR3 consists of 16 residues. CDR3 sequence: CASSALSGSSYNEQFF.

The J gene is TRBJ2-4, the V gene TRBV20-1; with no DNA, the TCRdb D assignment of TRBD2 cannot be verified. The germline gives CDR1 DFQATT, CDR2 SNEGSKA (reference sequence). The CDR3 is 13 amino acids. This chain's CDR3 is CSASLAGLNIQYF.